The clone carrying this T cell receptor beta chain was detected many times. Its antigen remains unidentified. These data belong to a study of T cell repertoires in cytomegalovirus infection. In the study overall: Matching HLA type and CMV infection were both indicated by public TCR beta signatures. Findings and limits, study-wide: Within the response measured ex vivo, HLA-C-restricted CMV-specific TCR beta clonotypes were dominant. Cumulative frequency of public TCR beta families picked out carriers of CMV plus the relevant HLA.

The CDR3 has 16 residues. V lost 3 bases to trimming and J lost 4 bases, with 17 bases between them. TCRdb passed the reads through MiXCR, listing each CDR3 protein once. This sample has approximately 750,000 distinct CDR3 sequences, with roughly a third found just once. Sequencing used PBMCs. This chain connects TRBV12-3 or TRBV12-4 to TRBJ2-3; TRBD1 might be the D (6 bases). The TCR sequence derives from a human donor in good health (CMV status not recorded). Some clones in this sample may be carry-over from other donors' samples. This CDR3 reads CASSFNRVSGPDTQYF. In DNA, the CDR3 is TGTGCCAGCAGTTTCAACAGGGTTTCCGGCCCAGATACGCAGTATTTT.